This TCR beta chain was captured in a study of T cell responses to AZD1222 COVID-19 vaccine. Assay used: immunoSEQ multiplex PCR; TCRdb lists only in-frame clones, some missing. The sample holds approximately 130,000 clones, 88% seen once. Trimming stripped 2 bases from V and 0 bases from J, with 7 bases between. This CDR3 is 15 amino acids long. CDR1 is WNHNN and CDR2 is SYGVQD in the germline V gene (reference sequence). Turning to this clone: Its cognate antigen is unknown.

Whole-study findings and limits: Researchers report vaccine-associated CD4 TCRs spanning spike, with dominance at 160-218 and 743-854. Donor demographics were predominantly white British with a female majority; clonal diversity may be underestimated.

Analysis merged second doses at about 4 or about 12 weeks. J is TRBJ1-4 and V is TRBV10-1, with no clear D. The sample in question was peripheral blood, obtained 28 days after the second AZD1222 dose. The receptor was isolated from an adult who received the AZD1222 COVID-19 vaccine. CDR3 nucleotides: TGCGCCAGCAGTGAGCACGGTGCAACTAATGAAAAACTGTTTTTT. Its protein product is CASSEHGATNEKLFF.